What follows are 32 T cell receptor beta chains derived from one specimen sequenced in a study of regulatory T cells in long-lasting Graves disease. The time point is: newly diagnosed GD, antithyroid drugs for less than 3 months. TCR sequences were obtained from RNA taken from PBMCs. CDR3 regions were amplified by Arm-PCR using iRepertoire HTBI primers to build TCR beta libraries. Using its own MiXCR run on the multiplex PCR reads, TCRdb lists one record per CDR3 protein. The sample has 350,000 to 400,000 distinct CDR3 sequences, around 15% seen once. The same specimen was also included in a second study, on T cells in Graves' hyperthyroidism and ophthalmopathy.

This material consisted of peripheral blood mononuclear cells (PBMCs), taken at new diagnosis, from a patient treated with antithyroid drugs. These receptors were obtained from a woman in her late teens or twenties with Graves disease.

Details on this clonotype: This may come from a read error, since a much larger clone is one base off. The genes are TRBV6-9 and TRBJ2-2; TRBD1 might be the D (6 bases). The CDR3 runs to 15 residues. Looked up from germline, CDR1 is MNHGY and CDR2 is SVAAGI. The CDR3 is CASSYGDTETGELLF. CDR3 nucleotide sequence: TGTGCCAGCAGTTACGGGGACACCGAAACCGGGGAGCTGCTTTTT.

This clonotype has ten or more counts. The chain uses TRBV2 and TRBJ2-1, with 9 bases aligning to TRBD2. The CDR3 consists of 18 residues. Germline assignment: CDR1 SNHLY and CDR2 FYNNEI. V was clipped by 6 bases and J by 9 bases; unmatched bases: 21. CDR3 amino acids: CASRQSGGWGGNRSEQFF. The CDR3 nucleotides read TGTGCCAGCAGACAAAGCGGGGGGTGGGGAGGGAATCGCAGTGAGCAGTTCTTC.

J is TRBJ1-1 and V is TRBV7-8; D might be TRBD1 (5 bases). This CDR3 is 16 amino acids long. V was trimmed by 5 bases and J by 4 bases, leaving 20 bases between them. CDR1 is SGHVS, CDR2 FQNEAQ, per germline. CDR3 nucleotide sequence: TGTGCCAGCAGCCCGCCGATGGGGGTATGGGGCACTGAAGCTTTCTTT. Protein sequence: CASSPPMGVWGTEAFF. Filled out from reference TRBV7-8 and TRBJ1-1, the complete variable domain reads GAGVSQSPRYKVAKRGQDVALRCDPISGHVSLFWYQQALGQGPEFLTYFQNEAQLDKSGLPSDRFFAERPEGSVSTLKIQRTQQEDSAVYLCASSPPMGVWGTEAFFGQGTRLTVV.

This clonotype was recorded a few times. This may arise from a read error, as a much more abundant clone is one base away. The CDR3 here is CASSGDGSNTGELFF. Here the CDR3 DNA reads TGTGCCAGCAGTGGGGACGGTTCGAACACCGGGGAGCTGTTTTTT. The V and J genes are TRBV6-4 and TRBJ2-2; perhaps D is TRBD1 or TRBD2 (5 bases each). V was pared by 4 bases and J by 0 bases, with 9 bases between. The CDR3 extends over 15 amino acids. The germline CDR1 and CDR2 sequences are MRHNA and SNTAGT.

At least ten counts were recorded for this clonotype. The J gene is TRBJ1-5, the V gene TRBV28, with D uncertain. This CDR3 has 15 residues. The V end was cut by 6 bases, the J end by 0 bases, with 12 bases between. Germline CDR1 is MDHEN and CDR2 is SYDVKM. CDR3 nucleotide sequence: TGTGCCAGCAGGATCTTGGGTTATAGCAATCAGCCCCAGCATTTT. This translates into CASRILGYSNQPQHF.

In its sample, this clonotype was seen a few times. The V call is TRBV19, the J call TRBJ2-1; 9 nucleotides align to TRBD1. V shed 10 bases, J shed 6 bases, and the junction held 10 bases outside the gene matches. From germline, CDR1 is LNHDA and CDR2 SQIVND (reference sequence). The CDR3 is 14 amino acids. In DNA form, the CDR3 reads TGTGCCACTGGGACAGGGAGGGTGCCCAATGAGCAGTTCTTC. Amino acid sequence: CATGTGRVPNEQFF.

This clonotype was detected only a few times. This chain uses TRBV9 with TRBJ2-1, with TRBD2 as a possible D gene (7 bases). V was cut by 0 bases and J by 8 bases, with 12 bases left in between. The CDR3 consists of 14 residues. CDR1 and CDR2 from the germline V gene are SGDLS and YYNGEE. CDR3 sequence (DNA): TGTGCCAGCAGCGTAGAGTCGGGGGGCGATGAGCAGTTCTTC. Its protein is CASSVESGGDEQFF.

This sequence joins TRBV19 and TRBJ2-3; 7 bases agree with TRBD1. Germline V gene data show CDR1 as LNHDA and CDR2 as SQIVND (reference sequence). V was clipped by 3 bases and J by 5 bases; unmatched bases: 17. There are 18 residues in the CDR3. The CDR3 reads CASSMALGQGEGGDTQYF. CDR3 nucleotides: TGTGCCAGTAGTATGGCCCTCGGGCAGGGGGAAGGGGGAGATACGCAGTATTTT. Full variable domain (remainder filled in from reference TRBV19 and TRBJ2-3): DGGITQSPKYLFRKEGQNVTLSCEQNLNHDAMYWYRQDPGQGLRLIYYSQIVNDFQKGDIAEGYSVSREKKESFPLTVTSAQKNPTAFYLCASSMALGQGEGGDTQYFGPGTRLTVL.

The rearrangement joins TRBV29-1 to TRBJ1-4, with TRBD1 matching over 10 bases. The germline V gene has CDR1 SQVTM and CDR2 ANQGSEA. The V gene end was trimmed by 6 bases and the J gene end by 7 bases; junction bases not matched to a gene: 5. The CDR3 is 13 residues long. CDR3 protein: CSVRDRGGEKLFF. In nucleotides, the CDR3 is TGCAGCGTACGGGACAGGGGTGGTGAAAAACTGTTTTTT. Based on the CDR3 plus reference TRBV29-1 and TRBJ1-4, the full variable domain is SAVISQKPSRDICQRGTSLTIQCQVDSQVTMMFWYRQQPGQSLTLIATANQGSEATYESGFVIDKFPISRPNLTFSTLTVSNMSPEDSSIYLCSVRDRGGEKLFFGSGTQLSVL.

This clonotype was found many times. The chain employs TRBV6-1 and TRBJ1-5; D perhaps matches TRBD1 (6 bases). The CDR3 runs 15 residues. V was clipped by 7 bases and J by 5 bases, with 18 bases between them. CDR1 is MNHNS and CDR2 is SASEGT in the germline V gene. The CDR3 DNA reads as TGTGCCAGCACCCCTTCACAGGGTGTGGATCAGCCCCAGCATTTT. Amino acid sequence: CASTPSQGVDQPQHF.

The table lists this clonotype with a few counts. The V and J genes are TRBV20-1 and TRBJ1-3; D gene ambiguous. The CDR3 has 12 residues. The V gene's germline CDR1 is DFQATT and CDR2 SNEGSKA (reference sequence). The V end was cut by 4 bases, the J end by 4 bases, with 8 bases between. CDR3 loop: CSAKSLGNTIYF. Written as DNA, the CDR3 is TGCAGTGCTAAAAGTCTGGGAAACACCATATATTTT.

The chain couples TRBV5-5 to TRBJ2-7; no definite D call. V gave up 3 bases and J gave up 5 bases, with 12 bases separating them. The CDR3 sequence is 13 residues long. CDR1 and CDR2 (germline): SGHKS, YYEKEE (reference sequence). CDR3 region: CASSWVGGDEQYF. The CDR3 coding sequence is TGTGCCAGCAGCTGGGTTGGTGGTGACGAGCAGTACTTC.

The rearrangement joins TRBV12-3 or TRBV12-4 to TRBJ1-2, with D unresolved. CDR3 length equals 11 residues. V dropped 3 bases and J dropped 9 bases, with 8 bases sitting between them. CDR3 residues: CASSFLGSYTF. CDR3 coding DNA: TGTGCCAGCAGTTTCCTGGGTAGCTACACCTTC.

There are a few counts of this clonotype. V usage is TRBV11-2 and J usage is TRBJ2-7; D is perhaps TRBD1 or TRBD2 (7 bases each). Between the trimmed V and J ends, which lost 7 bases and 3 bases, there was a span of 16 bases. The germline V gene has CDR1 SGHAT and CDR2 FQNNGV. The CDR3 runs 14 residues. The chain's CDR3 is CASTPGGGGYEQYF. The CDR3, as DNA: TGTGCCAGCACCCCAGGGGGGGGCGGCTACGAGCAGTACTTC.

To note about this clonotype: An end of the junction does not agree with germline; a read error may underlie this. CDR3 amino acids: CASSLTGTVKSTDTQYF. The DNA of the CDR3 is TGTGCCAGCAGCCTAACCGGGACAGTAAAAAGCACAGATACGCAGTATTTT. The chain joins TRBV7-3 to TRBJ2-3; 7 bases match TRBD1. The CDR3 has 17 amino acids. The V gene's germline CDR1 is SGHTA and CDR2 FQGTGA.

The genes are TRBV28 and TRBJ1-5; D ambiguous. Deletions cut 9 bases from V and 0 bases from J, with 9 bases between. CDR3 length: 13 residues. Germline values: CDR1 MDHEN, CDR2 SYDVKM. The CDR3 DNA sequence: TGTGCCAGTAAACAATATAGCAATCAGCCCCAGCATTTT. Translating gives CASKQYSNQPQHF.

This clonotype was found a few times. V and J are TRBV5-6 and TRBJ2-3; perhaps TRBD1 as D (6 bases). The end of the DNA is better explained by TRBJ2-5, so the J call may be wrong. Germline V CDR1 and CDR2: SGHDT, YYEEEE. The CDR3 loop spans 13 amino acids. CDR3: CASSPFTGSTQYF. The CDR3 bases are TGTGCCAGCAGCCCGTTTACAGGGTCGACCCAGTACTTC.

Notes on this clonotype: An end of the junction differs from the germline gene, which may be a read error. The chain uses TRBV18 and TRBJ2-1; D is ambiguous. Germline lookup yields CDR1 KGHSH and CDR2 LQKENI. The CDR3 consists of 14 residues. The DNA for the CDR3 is TGTGCCAGCTCACCACAGGTAACCTACAGTGAGCAGTTCTTC. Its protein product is CASSPQVTYSEQFF.

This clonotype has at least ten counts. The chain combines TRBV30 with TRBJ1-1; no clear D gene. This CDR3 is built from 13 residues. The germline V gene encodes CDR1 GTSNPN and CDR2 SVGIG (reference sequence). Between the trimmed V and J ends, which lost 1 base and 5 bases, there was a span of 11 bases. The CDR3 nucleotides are TGTGCCTGGAGTGGGGCCCGAGGGACTGAAGCTTTCTTT. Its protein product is CAWSGARGTEAFF.

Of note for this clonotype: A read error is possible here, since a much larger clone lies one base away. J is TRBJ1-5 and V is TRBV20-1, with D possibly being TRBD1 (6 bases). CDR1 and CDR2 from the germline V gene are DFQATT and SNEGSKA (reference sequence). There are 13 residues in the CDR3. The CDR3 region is CSARDGGDQTQHF. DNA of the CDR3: TGCAGTGCTAGAGATGGGGGCGATCAGACCCAGCATTTT.

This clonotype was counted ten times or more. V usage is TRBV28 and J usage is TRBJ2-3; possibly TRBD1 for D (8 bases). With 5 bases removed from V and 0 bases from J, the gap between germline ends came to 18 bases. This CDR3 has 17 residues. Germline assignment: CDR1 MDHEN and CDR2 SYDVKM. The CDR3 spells CASSKTGGGSSTDTQYF. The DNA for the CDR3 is TGTGCCAGCAGTAAAACAGGGGGGGGCTCTAGCACAGATACGCAGTATTTT.

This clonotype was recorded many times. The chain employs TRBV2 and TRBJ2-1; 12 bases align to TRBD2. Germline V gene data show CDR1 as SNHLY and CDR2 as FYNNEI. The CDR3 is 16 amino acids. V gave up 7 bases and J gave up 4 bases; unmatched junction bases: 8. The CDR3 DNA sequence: TGTGCCAGCACCCCGTACGGACTAGCGGGATACAATGAGCAGTTCTTC. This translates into CASTPYGLAGYNEQFF.

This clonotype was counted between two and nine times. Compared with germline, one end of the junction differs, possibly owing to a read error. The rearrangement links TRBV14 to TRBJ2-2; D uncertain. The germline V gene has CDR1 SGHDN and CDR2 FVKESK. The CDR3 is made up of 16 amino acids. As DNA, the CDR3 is TGTGCCAGCAGTCGCAACCGGGCCTTGAACACCAGGGAGCTGTTTTTT. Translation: CASSRNRALNTRELFF.

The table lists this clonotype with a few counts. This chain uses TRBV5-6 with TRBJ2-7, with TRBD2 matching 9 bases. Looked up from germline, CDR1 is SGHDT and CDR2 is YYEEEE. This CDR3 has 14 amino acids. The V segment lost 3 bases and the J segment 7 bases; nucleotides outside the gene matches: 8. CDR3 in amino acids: CASSSLAGPGEQYF. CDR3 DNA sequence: TGTGCCAGCAGCTCCCTAGCGGGACCCGGGGAGCAGTACTTC.

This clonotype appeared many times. DNA for the CDR3: TGTGCCAGCAGCCAGCCAGAGACGGCTGAAGCTTTCTTT. Residues: CASSQPETAEAFF. This sequence joins TRBV4-2 and TRBJ1-1, with D uncertain. V was trimmed by 3 bases and J by 6 bases, leaving 11 bases between them. Germline CDR1 LGHNA, CDR2 YNFKEQ. The CDR3 has 13 amino acids.

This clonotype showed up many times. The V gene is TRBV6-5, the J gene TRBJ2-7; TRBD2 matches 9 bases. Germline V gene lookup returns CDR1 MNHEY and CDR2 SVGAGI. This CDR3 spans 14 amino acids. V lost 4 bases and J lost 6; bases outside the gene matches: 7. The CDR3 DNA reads TGTGCCAGCAGTTGGAGCGGGGGGCCTGGCGAGCAGTACTTC. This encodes CASSWSGGPGEQYF.

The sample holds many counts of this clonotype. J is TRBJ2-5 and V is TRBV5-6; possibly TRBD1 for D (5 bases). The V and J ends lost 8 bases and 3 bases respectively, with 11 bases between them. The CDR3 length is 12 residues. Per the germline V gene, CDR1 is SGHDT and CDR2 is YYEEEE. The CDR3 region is CASQTAKETQYF. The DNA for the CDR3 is TGTGCCAGTCAGACAGCTAAAGAGACCCAGTACTTC.

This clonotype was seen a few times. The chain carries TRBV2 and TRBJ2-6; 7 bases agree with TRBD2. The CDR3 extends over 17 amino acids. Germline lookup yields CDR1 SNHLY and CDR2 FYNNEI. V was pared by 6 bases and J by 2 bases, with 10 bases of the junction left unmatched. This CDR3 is CASRYLGGGAGANVLTF. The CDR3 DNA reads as TGTGCCAGCAGATACCTGGGGGGAGGGGCTGGGGCCAACGTCCTGACTTTC.

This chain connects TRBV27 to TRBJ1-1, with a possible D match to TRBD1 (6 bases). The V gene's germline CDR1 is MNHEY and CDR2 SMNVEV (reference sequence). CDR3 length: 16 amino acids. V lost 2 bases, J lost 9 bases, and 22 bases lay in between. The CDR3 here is CASSLGVLEGEQKAFF. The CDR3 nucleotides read TGTGCCAGCAGTTTAGGGGTGCTTGAGGGGGAGCAGAAAGCTTTCTTT.

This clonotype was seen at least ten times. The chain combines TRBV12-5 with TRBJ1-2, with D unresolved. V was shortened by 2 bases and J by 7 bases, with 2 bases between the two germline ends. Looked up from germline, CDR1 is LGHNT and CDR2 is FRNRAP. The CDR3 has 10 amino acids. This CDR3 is CASGLFGYTF. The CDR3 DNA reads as TGTGCTAGTGGTTTGTTTGGCTACACCTTC. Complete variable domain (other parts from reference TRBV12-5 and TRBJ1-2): DARVTQTPRHKVTEMGQEVTMRCQPILGHNTVFWYRQTMMQGLELLAYFRNRAPLDDSGMPKDRFSAEMPDATLATLKIQPSEPRDSAVYFCASGLFGYTFGSGTRLTVV.

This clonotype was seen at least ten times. This CDR3 is CAISAPQGGYEQYF. The CDR3, as DNA: TGTGCCATCAGTGCCCCGCAGGGAGGGTACGAGCAGTACTTC. The genes are TRBV10-3 and TRBJ2-7; 7 bases map to TRBD2. J lost 4 bases, V lost 4 bases, and 7 bases had no gene match. CDR1 is ENHRY and CDR2 is SYGVKD in the germline V gene. This CDR3 has 14 amino acids.

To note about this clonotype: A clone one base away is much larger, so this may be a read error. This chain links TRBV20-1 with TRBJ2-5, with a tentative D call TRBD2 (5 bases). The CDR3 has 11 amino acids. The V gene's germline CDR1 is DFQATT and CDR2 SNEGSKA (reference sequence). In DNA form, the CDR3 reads TGCAGTGCTAGTGCCGGGGAGACCCGGTACTTC. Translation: CSASAGETRYF.